This TCR beta chain is from a study of blood T cells in healthy people across ages. The authors extracted at least 6 micrograms of total RNA per sample. V was clipped by 6 bases and J by 5 bases, with 14 bases between them. Germline V gene lookup returns CDR1 MNHEY and CDR2 SVGEGT. This CDR3 has 14 amino acids. Combining a sample-barcoded 5' primer with a J-beta primer mix, a second PCR ran for roughly 7 to 12 cycles. From the 5' RACE reads, TCRdb called clonotypes with MiXCR, one entry per CDR3 protein. Counted here are around 1,000,000 distinct CDR3 sequences, roughly a quarter occurring once; the ten biggest clones make up approximately 0.71%. The sample holds a few counts of this clonotype. These data were likewise used in another study, on T cells of mothers and their children.

This clonotype was sampled from a girl between 2 and 10 years old in good health. The material sequenced was blood. The rearrangement links TRBV6-2 or TRBV6-3 to TRBJ2-1; D perhaps matches TRBD1 (6 bases). DNA for the CDR3: TGTGCCAGCAGCAGGGGACGAACACACAATGAGCAGTTCTTC. Encoded protein: CASSRGRTHNEQFF.